This T cell receptor beta chain was captured in a study of tumor and adjacent non-tumor tissue in lung cancer. Points on this clonotype: Antigen: not known. Germline and junction disagree at one end, which may indicate a read error.

Study-wide points: Compared with tumor, normal lung showed significantly lower TCR diversity.

TCRbeta libraries were built with three rounds of nested PCR, modified from ARM-PCR. TCRdb re-analysed the multiplex PCR reads in MiXCR, keeping a single row per CDR3 protein. The repertoire includes over 40,000 distinct CDR3 sequences, 74% of them detected once, and 20% to 25% sits in the top ten. RNA was extracted from bulk tissue without any cell sorting. The normal lung tissue was taken more than 3 cm from the tumor edge. The source of this sequence is a woman aged 60-75 years with non-small cell lung cancer. Sequenced sample: distant non-tumor lung tissue.

CDR3 protein: CNAKTGGGTEAFF. The DNA of the CDR3 is TGCAATGCTAAAACAGGGGGCGGGACTGAGGCTTTCTTT. The rearrangement uses TRBV20-1 and TRBJ1-1, with TRBD1 identical over 9 bases. The CDR3 extends over 13 amino acids. Germline V CDR1 and CDR2: DFQATT, SNEGSKA (reference sequence).